The 12 T cell receptor beta chains below were found in one sample sequenced in a study of blood T cell repertoires in COVID-19. The data were produced by immunoSEQ multiplex PCR, yet TCRdb's version contains in-frame clones alone and is incomplete. This table holds approximately 300,000 clones, 80% to 90% found once. Sequencing was performed on PBMCs or T cells enriched from blood (not recorded which). These receptors all come from a woman between 18 and 29 years old who had recovered from COVID-19.

This rearrangement joins TRBV10-3 to TRBJ1-6; D not certain. V was trimmed by 3 bases and J by 8 bases, leaving 8 bases between them. The CDR3 consists of 13 residues. Germline CDR1 and CDR2: ENHRY and SYGVKD. Written as DNA, the CDR3 is TGTGCCATCAGTGATCTCGTCCATTCACCCCTCCACTTT. It encodes CAISDLVHSPLHF.

This clone was counted once. V usage is TRBV15 and J usage is TRBJ1-2; a weak D match, TRBD1 (6 bases). Germline V lookup: CDR1 LNHNV, CDR2 YYDKDF (reference sequence). This CDR3 comprises 16 residues. The V end was cut by 0 bases, the J end by 8 bases, with 19 bases between. In DNA form, the CDR3 reads TGTGCCACCAGCAGAGATCTACAGGGAGTCGAAGGAGGCTACACCTTC. Amino acid sequence: CATSRDLQGVEGGYTF.

The gene calls are TRBV7-3 and TRBJ2-1; TRBD2 aligns across 12 bases. Trimming removed 1 base from V and 5 bases from J; junction bases left unmatched: 6. Germline V gene lookup returns CDR1 SGHTA and CDR2 FQGTGA. The CDR3 is 17 amino acids. CDR3 residues: CASSLRTSGATHNEQFF. CDR3 sequence (DNA): TGTGCCAGCAGCTTAAGGACTAGCGGGGCCACTCACAATGAGCAGTTCTTC.

This clone was seen a few times. This chain links TRBV28 with TRBJ1-2; D gene uncertain. Trimming took off 5 bases at V and 1 base at J, with 8 bases between the two ends. The CDR3 is 13 residues long. Germline CDR1 reads MDHEN; CDR2 reads SYDVKM. The CDR3: CASSELINYGYTF. CDR3 nucleotide sequence: TGTGCCAGCAGTGAACTGATTAACTATGGCTACACCTTC.

The chain carries TRBV24-1 and TRBJ1-2; TRBD1 matches 11 bases. V dropped 0 bases and J dropped 6; count of bases not matched to a gene: 5. CDR1 KGHDR and CDR2 SFDVKD come from the germline V gene. The CDR3 is made up of 16 amino acids. CDR3 nucleotides: TGTGCCACCAGTGATTTGAGGACAGGGGGCAGGAATGGCTACACCTTC. Protein: CATSDLRTGGRNGYTF.

This rearrangement joins TRBV13 to TRBJ2-7, with D possibly TRBD2 on 7 matching bases. Germline CDR1 reads PRHDT; CDR2 reads FYEKMQ (reference sequence). This CDR3 has 12 residues. V was shortened by 5 bases and J by 6 bases, with 11 bases between the two germline ends. The CDR3 sequence: CASSQGGGEQYF. CDR3 bases: TGTGCCAGCAGCCAAGGGGGGGGCGAGCAGTACTTC.

The chain uses TRBV3-1 (or the pseudogene TRBV3-2) and TRBJ1-3, with D maybe TRBD1 (6 bases). V was trimmed by 4 bases and J by 0 bases, leaving 16 bases between them. The CDR3 spans 17 residues. Germline V lookup: CDR1 LGHDT, CDR2 YNNKEL (reference sequence). The chain's CDR3 is CASSLEGRGVSGNTIYF. The CDR3 nucleotides read TGTGCCAGCAGCCTAGAGGGCAGGGGCGTCTCTGGAAACACCATATATTTT.

The chain joins TRBV10-3 to TRBJ2-6; 9 bases align to TRBD1. Per germline, CDR1 ENHRY and CDR2 SYGVKD. V lost 2 bases and J lost 0; bases outside the gene matches: 8. This CDR3 is 19 amino acids long. The CDR3: CAISEPGQGPNSGANVLTF. CDR3 DNA: TGTGCCATCAGTGAGCCGGGACAGGGACCCAACTCTGGGGCCAACGTCCTGACTTTC.

This clone was picked up one time. The chain recombines TRBV28 with TRBJ1-2; TRBD1 aligns across 8 bases. Germline CDR1 reads MDHEN; CDR2 reads SYDVKM. With 7 bases clipped from V and 8 bases from J, the junction kept 9 bases outside the gene matches. The length of the CDR3 is 13 residues. The CDR3 spells CASITGTGEGYTF. The CDR3 DNA sequence: TGTGCCAGCATTACCGGGACAGGAGAAGGCTACACCTTC.

This chain joins TRBV19 and TRBJ2-5; D may be TRBD1 (5 bases). Trimming shortened V by 7 bases and J by 2 bases, and 11 bases separated the two germline ends. This CDR3 has 13 amino acids. The germline V gene encodes CDR1 LNHDA and CDR2 SQIVND (reference sequence). CDR3 coding DNA: TGTGCCAGTACTTCAGGGTGGCAAGAGACCCAGTACTTC. Protein product: CASTSGWQETQYF.

This chain uses TRBV29-1 with TRBJ1-1, with D tentatively TRBD1 (5 bases). Germline V gives CDR1 SQVTM, CDR2 ANQGSEA. The CDR3 length is 14 residues. With 7 bases removed from V and 1 base from J, the gap between germline ends came to 16 bases. The chain's CDR3 is CSAWGLAENTEAFF. DNA of the CDR3: TGCAGCGCATGGGGCCTAGCGGAGAACACTGAAGCTTTCTTT.

V gene TRBV5-1 combines with J gene TRBJ1-6, with no clear D. The CDR3 sequence is 14 residues long. Between the trimmed V and J ends, which lost 2 bases and 8 bases, there was a span of 11 bases. Germline CDR1 SGHRS, CDR2 YFSETQ. The CDR3 is CASSFDGRYSPLHF. In DNA form, the CDR3 reads TGCGCCAGCAGCTTTGATGGGAGGTATTCACCCCTCCACTTT.